These T cell receptor beta chains were read from a single sample in a study of cytomegalovirus exposure and HLA in healthy donors. TCRdb's copy holds only in-frame clones and misses some; the assay was immunoSEQ multiplex PCR. The sample holds 90,000 to 110,000 clones, around 74% seen once. Sequenced: PBMCs. The receptors here all came from a woman in her thirties or forties in good health and CMV-seropositive. The CDR3 runs from the conserved cysteine through the conserved F or W. Each record gives: V gene, J gene, CDR3 protein.

v_call: TRBV9
j_call: TRBJ1-2
cdr3_aa: CASSERTEKANYGYTF

v_call: TRBV7-9
j_call: TRBJ1-1
cdr3_aa: CASSSLGGNEAFF

v_call: TRBV2
j_call: TRBJ2-1
cdr3_aa: CASSGGLAGAFYNEQFF

v_call: TRBV14
j_call: TRBJ2-1
cdr3_aa: CASNKGGGTYNEQFF

v_call: TRBV27
j_call: TRBJ1-2
cdr3_aa: CAPRAGGRVLYGYTF

v_call: TRBV7-2
j_call: TRBJ1-2
cdr3_aa: CASSSGQGLYGYTF

v_call: TRBV5-6
j_call: TRBJ2-5
cdr3_aa: CASSLYPEETQYF

v_call: TRBV9
j_call: TRBJ2-3
cdr3_aa: CASSVGGLGSWNTDTQYF

v_call: TRBV25-1
j_call: TRBJ2-5
cdr3_aa: CASSYTGTYQETQYF

v_call: TRBV10-3
j_call: TRBJ2-2
cdr3_aa: CAIRGQANTGELFF

v_call: TRBV11-2
j_call: TRBJ1-2
cdr3_aa: CASSFLRQDYGYTF

v_call: TRBV5-6
j_call: TRBJ1-5
cdr3_aa: CASSLGWPRNRNQPQHF

v_call: TRBV7-2
j_call: TRBJ2-3
cdr3_aa: CASSLTSGRTDTQYF

v_call: TRBV7-6
j_call: TRBJ1-1
cdr3_aa: CASSPFRQGPEAFF

v_call: TRBV7-8
j_call: TRBJ2-1
cdr3_aa: CASSLASLSYNEQFF

v_call: TRBV4-3
j_call: TRBJ1-1
cdr3_aa: CASSQSGRGVTEAFF

v_call: TRBV7-3
j_call: TRBJ2-7
cdr3_aa: CASSPAAGDEQYF

v_call: TRBV28
j_call: TRBJ2-4
cdr3_aa: CASSFGGRLAKNIQYF

v_call: TRBV7-9
j_call: TRBJ1-2
cdr3_aa: CASTAGTGVDGYTF

v_call: TRBV28
j_call: TRBJ2-1
cdr3_aa: CASSLPTQGTVTSGRLYEQFF

v_call: TRBV29-1
j_call: TRBJ2-3
cdr3_aa: CSVAERLAGGIGGTQYF

v_call: TRBV7-9
j_call: TRBJ2-2
cdr3_aa: CASRVPHVERNNTGELFF

v_call: TRBV5-4
j_call: TRBJ2-1
cdr3_aa: CASSSRQGRDEQFF

v_call: TRBV2
j_call: TRBJ2-3
cdr3_aa: CASSGRTGTTDTQYF

v_call: TRBV19
j_call: TRBJ1-3
cdr3_aa: CASTLARAGNTIYF

v_call: TRBV5-4
j_call: TRBJ1-1
cdr3_aa: CASSIYRDRGTEAFF

v_call: TRBV18
j_call: TRBJ1-1
cdr3_aa: CASSPPPGNTEAFF

v_call: TRBV7-9
j_call: TRBJ2-7
cdr3_aa: CSSSLTIGQFSYEQYF

v_call: TRBV7-6
j_call: TRBJ2-3
cdr3_aa: CASSFRLADTQYF

v_call: TRBV19
j_call: TRBJ1-5
cdr3_aa: CASSTLGAPPQHF

v_call: TRBV19
j_call: TRBJ1-3
cdr3_aa: CASSIEGRGGLSGNTIYF

v_call: TRBV20-1
j_call: TRBJ1-2
cdr3_aa: CSATGIVYTF

v_call: TRBV6-1
j_call: TRBJ1-2
cdr3_aa: CASSDWRDYGYTF

v_call: TRBV7-9
j_call: TRBJ1-4
cdr3_aa: CASSFDSQREKLFF

v_call: TRBV9
j_call: TRBJ2-3
cdr3_aa: CASSPRLASNSQYF

v_call: TRBV7-9
j_call: TRBJ1-1
cdr3_aa: CSSSYGGQGGF

v_call: TRBV28
j_call: TRBJ2-7
cdr3_aa: CASSYTYEQYF

v_call: TRBV27
j_call: TRBJ2-2
cdr3_aa: CASSAHSRGSGRSGELFF

v_call: TRBV5-4
j_call: TRBJ2-2
cdr3_aa: CASSWVVGVPGELFF

v_call: TRBV7-9
j_call: TRBJ1-1
cdr3_aa: CASSPQGGGTEAFF

v_call: TRBV7-2
j_call: TRBJ1-4
cdr3_aa: CASSLSGSGREDEKLFF

v_call: TRBV7-3
j_call: TRBJ2-6
cdr3_aa: CASSLRGTGANVLTF

v_call: TRBV4-1
j_call: TRBJ1-4
cdr3_aa: CASSQAGIGEKLFF

v_call: TRBV28
j_call: TRBJ1-2
cdr3_aa: CASSIGAQLNYYGYTF

v_call: TRBV23-1
j_call: TRBJ1-1
cdr3_aa: CASSRRNRIRRTEAFF

v_call: TRBV7-9
j_call: TRBJ1-4
cdr3_aa: CASSFRDRYNEKLFF

v_call: TRBV6-6
j_call: TRBJ1-2
cdr3_aa: CASRDTGSFNYGYTF

v_call: TRBV11-3
j_call: TRBJ2-1
cdr3_aa: CASSSLTRQGTYNEQFF

v_call: TRBV28
j_call: TRBJ2-5
cdr3_aa: CASSLSGQETQYF

v_call: TRBV12-5
j_call: TRBJ2-1
cdr3_aa: CASGLEENEQFF

v_call: TRBV7-9
j_call: TRBJ2-3
cdr3_aa: CASSRTSAADTQYF

v_call: TRBV4-3
j_call: TRBJ2-3
cdr3_aa: CASSPHSTDTQYF

v_call: TRBV5-1
j_call: TRBJ2-5
cdr3_aa: CASHPRLAGAMGQETQYF

v_call: TRBV4-1
j_call: TRBJ2-7
cdr3_aa: CASSQARTGGYEQYF